Listed below are T cell receptor beta chains from one sample, sequenced in a study of Ad26.COV2.S vaccination and SARS-CoV-2 variants. Sequencing was performed with immunoSEQ multiplex PCR; in TCRdb, only in-frame clones are kept and a portion is missing. This table holds hundreds of thousands of clones, over 75% found once. The source was peripheral blood, collected in a trial of Ad26.COV2.S vaccine versus placebo. The source of these receptors is a person between 18 and 59 years old who received the Ad26.COV2.S COVID-19 vaccine or a placebo. Both conserved end residues are part of each CDR3. D genes are given only for firm matches. Not all rows give a size; the values are once, few, many and, for expanded clones, a class.

abundance: .; v_gene: TRBV11-2; d_gene: TRBD2; j_gene: TRBJ2-1; CDR3aa: CASSFLTSGNSLYNEQFF; CDR3nt: TGTGCCAGCAGCTTCCTTACTAGCGGAAATTCTCTTTACAATGAGCAGTTCTTC
abundance: .; v_gene: TRBV3-1/TRBV3-2; d_gene: TRBD1; j_gene: TRBJ2-5; CDR3aa: CASSQDLPGTGGGKMETQYF; CDR3nt: TGTGCCAGCAGCCAAGATCTTCCCGGGACAGGGGGCGGTAAGATGGAGACCCAGTACTTC
abundance: .; v_gene: TRBV30; d_gene: .; j_gene: TRBJ1-2; CDR3aa: CAWVGSRANYGYTF; CDR3nt: TGTGCCTGGGTGGGGAGTAGAGCTAACTATGGCTACACCTTC
abundance: .; v_gene: TRBV5-1; d_gene: .; j_gene: TRBJ2-2; CDR3aa: CASSESSVNTGELFF; CDR3nt: TGCGCCAGCAGTGAGAGTAGCGTGAACACCGGGGAGCTGTTTTTT
abundance: .; v_gene: TRBV10-3; d_gene: .; j_gene: TRBJ1-1; CDR3aa: CAISGLNTEAFF; CDR3nt: TGTGCCATCAGTGGTCTGAACACTGAAGCTTTCTTT
abundance: .; v_gene: TRBV29-1; d_gene: TRBD1; j_gene: TRBJ2-7; CDR3aa: CSFSGDRDEQYF; CDR3nt: TGCAGCTTCTCGGGGGACAGGGACGAGCAGTACTTC
abundance: .; v_gene: TRBV29-1; d_gene: .; j_gene: TRBJ2-7; CDR3aa: CSGRDGPYEQYF; CDR3nt: TGCAGCGGCCGGGACGGACCCTACGAGCAGTACTTC
abundance: .; v_gene: TRBV7-2; d_gene: TRBD2; j_gene: TRBJ2-7; CDR3aa: CASSPGLASYEQYF; CDR3nt: TGTGCCAGCAGCCCGGGACTAGCTTCCTACGAGCAGTACTTC
abundance: .; v_gene: TRBV5-6; d_gene: .; j_gene: TRBJ2-2; CDR3aa: CASSFDRLGELFF; CDR3nt: TGTGCCAGCAGCTTTGACCGTCTCGGGGAGCTGTTTTTT
abundance: .; v_gene: TRBV28; d_gene: .; j_gene: TRBJ2-3; CDR3aa: CASSSERALRGDTQYF; CDR3nt: TGTGCCAGCAGTTCTGAACGGGCCTTACGAGGAGATACGCAGTATTTT
abundance: once; v_gene: TRBV6-6; d_gene: .; j_gene: TRBJ1-1; CDR3aa: CASSSRGGVNTEAFF; CDR3nt: TGTGCCAGCAGTTCACGAGGGGGAGTGAACACTGAAGCTTTCTTT
abundance: .; v_gene: TRBV6-5; d_gene: TRBD1; j_gene: TRBJ2-7; CDR3aa: CASRPEGARVYEQYF; CDR3nt: TGTGCCAGCAGACCCGAGGGGGCCCGGGTTTACGAGCAGTACTTC
abundance: .; v_gene: TRBV4-1; d_gene: TRBD2; j_gene: TRBJ2-3; CDR3aa: CASSQTPQGQGGADTQYF; CDR3nt: TGCGCCAGCAGCCAAACCCCTCAGGGCCAGGGAGGGGCAGATACGCAGTATTTT
abundance: .; v_gene: TRBV27; d_gene: .; j_gene: TRBJ2-7; CDR3aa: CASRPLDAPYEQYF; CDR3nt: TGTGCCAGCAGGCCCCTCGATGCCCCCTACGAGCAGTACTTC
abundance: .; v_gene: TRBV4-1; d_gene: TRBD2; j_gene: TRBJ2-1; CDR3aa: CASSPRASGSGNEQFF; CDR3nt: TGCGCCAGCAGCCCAAGAGCTAGCGGGAGTGGAAATGAGCAGTTCTTC
abundance: once; v_gene: TRBV4-1; d_gene: TRBD1; j_gene: TRBJ1-1; CDR3aa: CASSQDGRTGGPTEAFF; CDR3nt: TGCGCCAGCAGCCAAGATGGACGGACAGGGGGACCAACTGAAGCTTTCTTT
abundance: .; v_gene: TRBV7-2; d_gene: TRBD1; j_gene: TRBJ1-2; CDR3aa: CASSWTGNYGYTF; CDR3nt: TGTGCCAGCAGCTGGACAGGGAACTATGGCTACACCTTC
abundance: .; v_gene: TRBV7-2; d_gene: .; j_gene: TRBJ1-2; CDR3aa: CASSLAWQRDGYTF; CDR3nt: TGTGCCAGCAGCTTAGCGTGGCAGCGTGATGGCTACACCTTC
abundance: .; v_gene: TRBV5-8; d_gene: .; j_gene: TRBJ2-7; CDR3aa: CASSLGPTMQYF; CDR3nt: TGTGCCAGCAGCTTGGGACCTACGATGCAGTACTTC
abundance: once; v_gene: TRBV19; d_gene: TRBD2; j_gene: TRBJ2-2; CDR3aa: CASTSGSPPGELFF; CDR3nt: TGTGCCAGTACTAGCGGGAGTCCCCCCGGGGAGCTGTTTTTT
abundance: .; v_gene: TRBV6-5; d_gene: .; j_gene: TRBJ1-4; CDR3aa: CASRAGTNEKLFF; CDR3nt: TGTGCCAGCAGAGCCGGGACAAATGAAAAACTGTTTTTT
abundance: .; v_gene: TRBV28; d_gene: .; j_gene: TRBJ1-2; CDR3aa: CASTGEGGYGYTF; CDR3nt: TGTGCCAGCACTGGGGAGGGCGGCTATGGCTACACCTTC
abundance: .; v_gene: TRBV29-1; d_gene: TRBD1; j_gene: TRBJ2-3; CDR3aa: CSVDPGGGRTDTQYF; CDR3nt: TGCAGCGTGGACCCAGGGGGTGGGCGCACAGATACGCAGTATTTT
abundance: .; v_gene: TRBV5-1; d_gene: .; j_gene: TRBJ2-1; CDR3aa: CASSLVAGRRNNEQFF; CDR3nt: TGCGCCAGCAGCTTGGTTGCAGGGAGGAGGAATAATGAGCAGTTCTTC
abundance: .; v_gene: TRBV24-1; d_gene: .; j_gene: TRBJ2-1; CDR3aa: CATSDFKGDEQFF; CDR3nt: TGTGCCACCAGTGATTTCAAAGGTGATGAGCAGTTCTTC
abundance: once; v_gene: TRBV7-9; d_gene: .; j_gene: TRBJ2-1; CDR3aa: CAIGEGPSLSGNEQFF; CDR3nt: TGTGCCATAGGGGAAGGGCCGTCCTTATCTGGGAATGAGCAGTTCTTC
abundance: .; v_gene: TRBV6-6; d_gene: .; j_gene: TRBJ1-2; CDR3aa: CASTKTGLNYGYTF; CDR3nt: TGTGCCAGCACTAAAACAGGTCTTAACTATGGCTACACCTTC
abundance: .; v_gene: TRBV30; d_gene: .; j_gene: TRBJ2-7; CDR3aa: CAWEGKGIYEQYF; CDR3nt: TGTGCCTGGGAGGGGAAGGGGATCTACGAGCAGTACTTC
abundance: .; v_gene: TRBV3-1/TRBV3-2; d_gene: TRBD1; j_gene: TRBJ2-7; CDR3aa: CASSQIFETGAYEQYF; CDR3nt: TGTGCCAGCAGTCAAATCTTCGAGACAGGGGCCTACGAGCAGTACTTC
abundance: .; v_gene: TRBV7-8; d_gene: .; j_gene: TRBJ2-4; CDR3aa: CASSSTGAKNIQYF; CDR3nt: TGTGCCAGCAGCTCGACAGGAGCCAAAAACATTCAGTACTTC
abundance: .; v_gene: TRBV5-4; d_gene: .; j_gene: TRBJ1-3; CDR3aa: CASSLDRTHAGNTIYF; CDR3nt: TGTGCCAGCAGCTTGGACAGGACCCATGCTGGAAACACCATATATTTT
abundance: .; v_gene: TRBV7-2; d_gene: TRBD1; j_gene: TRBJ2-1; CDR3aa: CASSLGTGFNEQFF; CDR3nt: TGTGCCAGCAGCCTAGGGACAGGGTTCAATGAGCAGTTCTTC
abundance: .; v_gene: TRBV10-3; d_gene: TRBD1; j_gene: TRBJ1-5; CDR3aa: CAISDRLVPDRGNSNQPQHF; CDR3nt: TGTGCCATCAGTGATCGGTTGGTCCCCGACAGGGGCAATAGCAATCAGCCCCAGCATTTT
abundance: once; v_gene: TRBV19; d_gene: TRBD1; j_gene: TRBJ2-7; CDR3aa: CASRLAGTGAYEQYF; CDR3nt: TGTGCCAGTAGGCTCGCCGGGACAGGGGCCTACGAGCAGTACTTC
abundance: .; v_gene: TRBV5-8; d_gene: .; j_gene: TRBJ1-2; CDR3aa: CASSLEGPGYYGYTF; CDR3nt: TGTGCCAGCAGCTTGGAAGGACCTGGGTACTATGGCTACACCTTC
abundance: .; v_gene: TRBV12-3/TRBV12-4; d_gene: .; j_gene: TRBJ2-7; CDR3aa: CASLRDSYEQYF; CDR3nt: TGTGCCAGCCTCAGGGACTCCTACGAGCAGTACTTC
abundance: .; v_gene: TRBV19; d_gene: .; j_gene: TRBJ2-5; CDR3aa: CASNFRDQETQYF; CDR3nt: TGTGCCAGTAATTTCCGAGACCAAGAGACCCAGTACTTC
abundance: once; v_gene: TRBV27; d_gene: .; j_gene: TRBJ2-7; CDR3aa: CASSPKTGTYEQYF; CDR3nt: TGTGCCAGCAGTCCGAAAACAGGTACCTACGAGCAGTACTTC
abundance: .; v_gene: TRBV27; d_gene: .; j_gene: TRBJ2-1; CDR3aa: CASSLRSSYNEQFF; CDR3nt: TGTGCCAGCAGTTTGAGGAGCTCCTACAATGAGCAGTTCTTC
abundance: .; v_gene: TRBV14; d_gene: .; j_gene: TRBJ1-2; CDR3aa: CASSQNVLQSRGNYGYTF; CDR3nt: TGTGCCAGCAGCCAGAACGTACTGCAGAGTCGGGGTAACTATGGCTACACCTTC
abundance: .; v_gene: TRBV29-1; d_gene: TRBD2; j_gene: TRBJ2-7; CDR3aa: CSVTLAPISYEQYF; CDR3nt: TGCAGCGTTACACTAGCGCCAATTTCCTACGAGCAGTACTTC
abundance: .; v_gene: TRBV6-1; d_gene: .; j_gene: TRBJ1-2; CDR3aa: CASSEWSADRSYGYTF; CDR3nt: TGTGCCAGCAGTGAATGGTCGGCGGACCGCTCCTATGGCTACACCTTC
abundance: .; v_gene: TRBV19; d_gene: .; j_gene: TRBJ1-5; CDR3aa: CASSTQGAQPQHF; CDR3nt: TGTGCCAGTAGTACCCAGGGTGCCCAGCCCCAGCATTTT
abundance: .; v_gene: TRBV5-1; d_gene: TRBD1; j_gene: TRBJ2-1; CDR3aa: CASSLDTGVYNEQFF; CDR3nt: TGCGCCAGCAGCTTGGACACAGGGGTTTACAATGAGCAGTTCTTC
abundance: .; v_gene: TRBV30; d_gene: .; j_gene: TRBJ2-2; CDR3aa: CAWRRGADTGELFF; CDR3nt: TGTGCCTGGAGACGCGGGGCTGACACCGGGGAGCTGTTTTTT